A few counts support the clone carrying this T cell receptor (beta chain). V was trimmed by 6 bases and J by 0 bases, leaving 9 bases between them. The CDR3 sequence is 13 residues long. Germline loops: CDR1 MNHEY, CDR2 SMNVEV (reference sequence). This sample is part of a study of glioma-infiltrating T cells. Using RNA template, CDR3s of TCR alpha and beta were amplified with iRepertoire arm-PCR. One entry per CDR3 protein, called by TCRdb with MiXCR from the multiplex PCR reads. This table holds 100,000 to 150,000 distinct CDR3 sequences, around 25% found once. The receptor's source is a human donor with low-grade glioma or glioblastoma, undergoing nonglioma brain surgery, or in good health (not recorded which). The sample was glioma tissue, nonneoplastic brain tissue, or PBMCs (not recorded which). This chain connects TRBV27 to TRBJ2-7; D perhaps matches TRBD1 (6 bases). This CDR3 reads CASSRGLSYEQYV. In DNA, the CDR3 is TGTGCCAGCAGCAGGGGTCTCTCCTACGAGCAGTACGTC.